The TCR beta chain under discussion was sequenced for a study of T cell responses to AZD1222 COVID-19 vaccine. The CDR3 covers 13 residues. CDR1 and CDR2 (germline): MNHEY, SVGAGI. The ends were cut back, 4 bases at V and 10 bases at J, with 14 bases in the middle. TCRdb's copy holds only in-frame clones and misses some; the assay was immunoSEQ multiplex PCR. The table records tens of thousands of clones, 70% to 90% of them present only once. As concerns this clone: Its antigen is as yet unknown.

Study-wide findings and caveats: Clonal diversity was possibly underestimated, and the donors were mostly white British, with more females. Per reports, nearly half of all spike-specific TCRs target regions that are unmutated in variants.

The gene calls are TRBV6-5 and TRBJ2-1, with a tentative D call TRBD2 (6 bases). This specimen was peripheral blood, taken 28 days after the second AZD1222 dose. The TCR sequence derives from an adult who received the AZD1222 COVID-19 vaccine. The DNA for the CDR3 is TGTGCCAGCAGTTTTCGGACGGGGGACGAGCAGTTCTTC. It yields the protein CASSFRTGDEQFF.